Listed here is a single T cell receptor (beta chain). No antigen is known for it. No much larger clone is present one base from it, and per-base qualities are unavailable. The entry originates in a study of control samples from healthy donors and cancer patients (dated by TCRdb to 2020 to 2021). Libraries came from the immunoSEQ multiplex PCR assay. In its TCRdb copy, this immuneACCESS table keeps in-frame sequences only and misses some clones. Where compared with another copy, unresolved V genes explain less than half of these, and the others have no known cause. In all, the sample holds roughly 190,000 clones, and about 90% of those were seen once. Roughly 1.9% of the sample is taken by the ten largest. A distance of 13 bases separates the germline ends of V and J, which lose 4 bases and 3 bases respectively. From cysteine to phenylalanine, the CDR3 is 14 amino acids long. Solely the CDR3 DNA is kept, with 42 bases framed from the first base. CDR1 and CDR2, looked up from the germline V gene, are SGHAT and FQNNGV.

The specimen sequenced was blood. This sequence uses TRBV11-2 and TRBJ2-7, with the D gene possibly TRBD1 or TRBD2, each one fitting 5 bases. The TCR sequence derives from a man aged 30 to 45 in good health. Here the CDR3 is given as CASSSLGAGYEQYF. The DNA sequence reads TGTGCCAGCAGCTCCCTCGGGGCGGGCTACGAGCAGTACTTC.